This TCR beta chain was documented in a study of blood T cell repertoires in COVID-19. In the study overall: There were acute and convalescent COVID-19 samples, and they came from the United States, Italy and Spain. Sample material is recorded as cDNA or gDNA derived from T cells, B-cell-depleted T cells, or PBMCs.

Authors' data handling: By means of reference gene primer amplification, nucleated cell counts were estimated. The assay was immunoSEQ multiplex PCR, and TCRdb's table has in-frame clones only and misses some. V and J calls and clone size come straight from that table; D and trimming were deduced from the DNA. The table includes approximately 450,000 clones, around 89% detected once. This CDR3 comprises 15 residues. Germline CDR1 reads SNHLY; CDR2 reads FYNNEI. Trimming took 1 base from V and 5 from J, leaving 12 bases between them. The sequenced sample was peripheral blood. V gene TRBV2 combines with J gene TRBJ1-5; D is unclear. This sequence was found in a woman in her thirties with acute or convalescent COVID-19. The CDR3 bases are TGTGCCAGCAGTGAAGGTTTGGTCAGATATCAGCCCCAGCATTTT. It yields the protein CASSEGLVRYQPQHF.